These T cell receptor beta chains were read from a single sample in a study of OX40 agonist ivuxolimab in advanced cancers. Libraries were prepared by immunoSEQ multiplex PCR; TCRdb keeps only in-frame clonotypes and omits some of them. The profile shows about 62,000 clones, 79% of them singletons. The starting material was CD4+ or CD8+ T cells sorted from blood, obtained in a trial of the OX40 agonist ivuxolimab. All receptors come from an adult with an advanced solid tumor such as melanoma, head and neck, liver or kidney cancer. Each CDR3 is given without its conserved first and last residue. Fields, in order: J gene, CDR3 length, clone size, V gene, CDR3 protein. The size field is filled for only some rows; it gives once, few, many or a size class.

>TRBJ2-7|11|.|TRBV11-3
AGSPSGDYEQY
>TRBJ1-3|14|.|TRBV5-4
ASSPGGGYSGNTIY
>TRBJ1-1|10|.|TRBV4-1
ASSQGEAEAF
>TRBJ1-5|12|.|TRBV6-1
ASRGQGLNQPQH
>TRBJ1-2|10|.|TRBV28
ASSDRFYGYT
>TRBJ1-5|12|.|TRBV5-4
ASSLAGGKQPQH
>TRBJ1-1|11|.|TRBV7-3
ASSLMVTTEAF
>TRBJ2-3|12|.|TRBV29-1
SVEPGSGVGTQY
>TRBJ2-1|13|once|TRBV9
ASSPEGGDYNEQF
>TRBJ2-5|15|.|TRBV5-1
ASSLTLLAARGETQY
>TRBJ2-5|13|.|TRBV2
ASSSSAGPWMTQY
>TRBJ2-3|10|.|TRBV29-1
SHQPVTDTQY
>TRBJ1-3|12|once|TRBV5-8
ASSLDGSGNTIY
>TRBJ1-4|12|.|TRBV2
ASRGTPAREKLF
>TRBJ1-2|11|many|TRBV5-1
ASSLGINYGYT
>TRBJ2-7|13|.|TRBV5-5
ASSLLAGASYEQY
>TRBJ2-5|13|.|TRBV4-3
ASSQDSSGLETQY
>TRBJ2-5|13|.|TRBV11-2
ASSPGLGGVETQY
>TRBJ2-1|15|few|TRBV6-1
ASSDFTSGRNYNEQF
>TRBJ1-3|12|.|TRBV6-6
ASSALSSGNTIY
>TRBJ2-1|13|.|TRBV4-2
ASSHTSGGADEQF
>TRBJ2-2|14|.|TRBV7-2
ASSLAGGLYTGELF
>TRBJ2-7|15|.|TRBV2
ASSAGTQEGSSYEQY
>TRBJ2-5|16|.|TRBV7-3
ASSQVGAGGGARETQY
>TRBJ2-2|12|once|TRBV7-3
ASSLRTSTGELF
>TRBJ1-2|12|once|TRBV7-6
ASSSPPAYNGYT
>TRBJ1-2|13|few|TRBV10-3
AIRDRVEGNYGYT
>TRBJ2-2|13|.|TRBV10-3
AISEGQGNTGELF
>TRBJ1-2|11|.|TRBV30
AWSMTANYGHT